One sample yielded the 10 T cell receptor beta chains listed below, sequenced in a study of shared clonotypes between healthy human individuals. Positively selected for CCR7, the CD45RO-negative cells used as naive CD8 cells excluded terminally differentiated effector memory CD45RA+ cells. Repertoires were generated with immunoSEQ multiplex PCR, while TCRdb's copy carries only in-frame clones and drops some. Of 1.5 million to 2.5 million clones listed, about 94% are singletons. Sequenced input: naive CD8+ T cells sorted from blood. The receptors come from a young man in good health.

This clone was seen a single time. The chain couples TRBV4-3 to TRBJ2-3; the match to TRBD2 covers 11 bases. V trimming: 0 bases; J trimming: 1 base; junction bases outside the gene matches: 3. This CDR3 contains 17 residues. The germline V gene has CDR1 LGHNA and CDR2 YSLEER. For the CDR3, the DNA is TGCGCCAGCAGCCAAGATGGGGGACTAGCGGGCACAGATACGCAGTATTTT. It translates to CASSQDGGLAGTDTQYF.

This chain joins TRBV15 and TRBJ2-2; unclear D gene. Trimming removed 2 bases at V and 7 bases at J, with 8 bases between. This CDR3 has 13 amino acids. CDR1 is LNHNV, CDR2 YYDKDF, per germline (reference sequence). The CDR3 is CATSRPPGGELFF. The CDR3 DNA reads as TGTGCCACCAGCAGACCTCCCGGCGGGGAGCTGTTTTTT.

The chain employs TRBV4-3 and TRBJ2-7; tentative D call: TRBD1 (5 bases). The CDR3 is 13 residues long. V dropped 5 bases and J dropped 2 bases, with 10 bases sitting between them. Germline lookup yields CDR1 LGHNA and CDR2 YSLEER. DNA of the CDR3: TGCGCCAGCAGCATGGCAGGGCCCTACGAGCAGTACTTC. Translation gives CASSMAGPYEQYF.

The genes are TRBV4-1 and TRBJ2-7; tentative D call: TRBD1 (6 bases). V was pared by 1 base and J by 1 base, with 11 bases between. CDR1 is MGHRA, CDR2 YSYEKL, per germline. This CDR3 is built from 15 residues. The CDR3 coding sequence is TGCGCCAGCAGCCAAGTAGAGGACAGATCCTACGAGCAGTACTTC. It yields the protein CASSQVEDRSYEQYF.

CDR3: CASAVVAGGYNEQFF. In DNA form, the CDR3 reads TGTGCCAGCGCTGTGGTAGCGGGAGGCTACAATGAGCAGTTCTTC. This chain joins TRBV27 and TRBJ2-1; 10 bases are a match to TRBD2. The germline gives CDR1 MNHEY, CDR2 SMNVEV (reference sequence). With 8 bases clipped from V and 3 bases from J, the junction kept 7 bases outside the gene matches. This CDR3 has 15 residues.

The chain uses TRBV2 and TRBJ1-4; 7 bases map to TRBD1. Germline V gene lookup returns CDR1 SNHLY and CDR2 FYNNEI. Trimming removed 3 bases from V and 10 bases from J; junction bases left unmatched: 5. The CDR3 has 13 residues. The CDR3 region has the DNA TGTGCCAGCAGTGATGGGGACAGCTCAAAACTGTTTTTT. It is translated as CASSDGDSSKLFF. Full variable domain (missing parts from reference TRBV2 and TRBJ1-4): EPEVTQTPSHQVTQMGQEVILRCVPISNHLYFYWYRQILGQKVEFLVSFYNNEISEKSEIFDDQFSVERPDGSNFTLKIRSTKLEDSAMYFCASSDGDSSKLFFGSGTQLSVL.

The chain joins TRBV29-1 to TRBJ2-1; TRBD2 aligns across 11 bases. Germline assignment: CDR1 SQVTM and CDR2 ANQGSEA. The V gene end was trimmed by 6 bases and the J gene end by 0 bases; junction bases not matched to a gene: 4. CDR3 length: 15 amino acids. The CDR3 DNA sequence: TGCAGCGTATCAGGACTAGCGGGCTCCTACAATGAGCAGTTCTTC. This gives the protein CSVSGLAGSYNEQFF.

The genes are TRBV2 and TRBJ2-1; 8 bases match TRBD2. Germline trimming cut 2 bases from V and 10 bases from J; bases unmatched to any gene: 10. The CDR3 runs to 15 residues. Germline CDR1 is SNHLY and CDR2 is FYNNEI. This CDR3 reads CASSERVGGAREQFF. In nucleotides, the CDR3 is TGTGCCAGCAGTGAAAGGGTCGGGGGGGCCAGGGAGCAGTTCTTC.

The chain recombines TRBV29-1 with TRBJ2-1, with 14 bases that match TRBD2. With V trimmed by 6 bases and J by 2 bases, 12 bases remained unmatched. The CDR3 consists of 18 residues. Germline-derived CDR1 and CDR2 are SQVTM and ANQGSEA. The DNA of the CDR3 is TGCAGCGTGCTTGGGGGGACTAGCGGGAGTAGCGCCTACAATGAGCAGTTCTTC. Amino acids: CSVLGGTSGSSAYNEQFF.

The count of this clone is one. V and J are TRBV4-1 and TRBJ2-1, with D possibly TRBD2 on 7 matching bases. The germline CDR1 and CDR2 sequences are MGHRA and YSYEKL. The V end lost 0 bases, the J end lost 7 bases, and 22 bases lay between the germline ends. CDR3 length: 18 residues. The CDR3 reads CASSQEGGGAGMNNEQFF. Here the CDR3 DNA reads TGCGCCAGCAGCCAAGAAGGGGGGGGAGCGGGGATGAATAATGAGCAGTTCTTC.